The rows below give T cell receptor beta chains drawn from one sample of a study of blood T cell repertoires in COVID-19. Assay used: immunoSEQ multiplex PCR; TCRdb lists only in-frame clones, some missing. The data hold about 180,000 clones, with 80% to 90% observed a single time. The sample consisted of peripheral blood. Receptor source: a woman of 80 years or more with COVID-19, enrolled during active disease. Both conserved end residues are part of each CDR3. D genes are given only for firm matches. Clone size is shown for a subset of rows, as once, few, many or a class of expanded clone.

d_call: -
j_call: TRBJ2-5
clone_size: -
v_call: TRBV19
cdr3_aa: CASNQGPGETQYF
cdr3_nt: TGTGCCAGTAATCAGGGGCCGGGGGAGACCCAGTACTTC

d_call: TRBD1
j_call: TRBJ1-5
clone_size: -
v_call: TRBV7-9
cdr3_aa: CASSSNRDRGGNQPQHF
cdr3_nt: TGTGCCAGCAGCTCAAACCGGGACAGGGGAGGGAATCAGCCCCAGCATTTT

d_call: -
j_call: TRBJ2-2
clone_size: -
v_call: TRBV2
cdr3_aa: CASSRQEPTGELFF
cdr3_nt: TGTGCCAGCAGTCGGCAGGAACCCACCGGGGAGCTGTTTTTT

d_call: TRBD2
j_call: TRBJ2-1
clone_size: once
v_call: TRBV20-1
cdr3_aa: CSASIAGGLDEQFF
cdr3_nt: TGCAGTGCTAGTATAGCGGGGGGGCTGGATGAGCAGTTCTTC

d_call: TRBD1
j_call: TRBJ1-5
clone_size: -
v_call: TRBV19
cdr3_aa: CASSIRTGSQPQHF
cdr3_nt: TGTGCCAGTAGTATTAGGACAGGGAGTCAGCCCCAGCATTTT

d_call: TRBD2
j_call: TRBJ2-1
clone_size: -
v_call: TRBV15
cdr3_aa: CATSRDLAGGNEQFF
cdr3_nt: TGTGCCACCAGCAGAGATCTAGCGGGGGGGAATGAGCAGTTCTTC

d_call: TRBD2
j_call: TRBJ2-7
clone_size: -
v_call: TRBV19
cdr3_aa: CASSMLGLAYEQYF
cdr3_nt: TGTGCCAGTAGTATGTTAGGACTAGCATACGAGCAGTACTTC

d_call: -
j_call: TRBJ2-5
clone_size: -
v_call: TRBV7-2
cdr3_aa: CASSLALTRGAETQYF
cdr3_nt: TGTGCCAGCAGCTTAGCTTTAACAAGAGGAGCGGAGACCCAGTACTTC

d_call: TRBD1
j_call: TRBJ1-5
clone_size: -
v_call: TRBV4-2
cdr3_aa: CASSQIDRGDQPQHF
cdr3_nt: TGTGCCAGCAGCCAAATAGACAGGGGGGATCAGCCCCAGCATTTT

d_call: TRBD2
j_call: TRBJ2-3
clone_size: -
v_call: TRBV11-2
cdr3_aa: CASSHSGRAVDTQYF
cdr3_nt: TGTGCCAGCAGCCACAGCGGGAGGGCAGTCGATACGCAGTATTTT

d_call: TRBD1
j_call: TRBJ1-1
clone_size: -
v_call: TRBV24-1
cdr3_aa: CATSDPGQGQNTEAFF
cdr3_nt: TGTGCCACCAGTGACCCAGGACAGGGACAGAACACTGAAGCTTTCTTT

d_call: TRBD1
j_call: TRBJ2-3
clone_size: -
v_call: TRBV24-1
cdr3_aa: CATSAAPGQGSDTQYF
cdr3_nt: TGTGCCACCAGTGCAGCCCCGGGACAGGGGTCGGATACGCAGTATTTT

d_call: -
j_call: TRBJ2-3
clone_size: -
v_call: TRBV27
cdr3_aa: CASSLGGPADTQYF
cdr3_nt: TGTGCCAGCAGTTTGGGGGGTCCGGCAGATACGCAGTATTTT

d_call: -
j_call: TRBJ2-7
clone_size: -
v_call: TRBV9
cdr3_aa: CASSVGQGHDYEQYF
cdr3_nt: TGTGCCAGCAGCGTAGGCCAGGGGCACGACTACGAGCAGTACTTC

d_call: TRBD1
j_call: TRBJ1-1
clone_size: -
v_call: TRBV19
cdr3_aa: CASRMDRGLEAFF
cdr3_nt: TGTGCCAGTAGGATGGACAGGGGGCTTGAAGCTTTCTTT

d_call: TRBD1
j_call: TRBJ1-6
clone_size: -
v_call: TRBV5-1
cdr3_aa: CASSLSGSGQAYNSPLHF
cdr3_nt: TGCGCCAGCAGCTTGAGTGGATCAGGACAGGCGTATAATTCACCCCTCCACTTT

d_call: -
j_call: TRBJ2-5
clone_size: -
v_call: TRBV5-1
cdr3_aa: CASSLARQETQYF
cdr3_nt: TGCGCCAGCAGCTTGGCCCGCCAAGAGACCCAGTACTTC